This paragraph covers one TCR beta chain sequence. Per the study methods: How many nucleated cells were present was estimated from reference gene primer amplification. The method was immunoSEQ multiplex PCR; TCRdb's version includes in-frame clones alone and lacks a portion of them. The DNA was the basis for D and trimming; V, J and clone size are from that table. The sample carries over 25,000 clones, roughly 84% recorded once. The sample belongs to a study of blood T cell repertoires in COVID-19. Study as a whole: COVID-19 samples, acute and convalescent, were from the United States, Italy and Spain. Sources were T cells, B-cell-depleted T cells, or PBMCs; the material itself was cDNA or gDNA.

The receptor was derived from an elderly man with active COVID-19. Sequences were obtained from peripheral blood.

The CDR3 DNA reads TGTGCCAGCAGCCCGGACAGGGGGCTCGAGCACGGTGAGCAGTTCTTC. Translated: CASSPDRGLEHGEQFF. J is TRBJ2-1 and V is TRBV5-5, with 11 bases aligning to TRBD1. With V trimmed by 4 bases and J by 9 bases, 12 bases remained unmatched. There are 16 residues in the CDR3. Germline loops: CDR1 SGHKS, CDR2 YYEKEE (reference sequence). Full variable domain (rest looked up from reference TRBV5-5 and TRBJ2-1): DAGVTQSPTHLIKTRGQQVTLRCSPISGHKSVSWYQQVLGQGPQFIFQYYEKEERGRGNFPDRFSARQFPNYSSELNVNALLLGDSALYLCASSPDRGLEHGEQFFGPGTRLTVL.